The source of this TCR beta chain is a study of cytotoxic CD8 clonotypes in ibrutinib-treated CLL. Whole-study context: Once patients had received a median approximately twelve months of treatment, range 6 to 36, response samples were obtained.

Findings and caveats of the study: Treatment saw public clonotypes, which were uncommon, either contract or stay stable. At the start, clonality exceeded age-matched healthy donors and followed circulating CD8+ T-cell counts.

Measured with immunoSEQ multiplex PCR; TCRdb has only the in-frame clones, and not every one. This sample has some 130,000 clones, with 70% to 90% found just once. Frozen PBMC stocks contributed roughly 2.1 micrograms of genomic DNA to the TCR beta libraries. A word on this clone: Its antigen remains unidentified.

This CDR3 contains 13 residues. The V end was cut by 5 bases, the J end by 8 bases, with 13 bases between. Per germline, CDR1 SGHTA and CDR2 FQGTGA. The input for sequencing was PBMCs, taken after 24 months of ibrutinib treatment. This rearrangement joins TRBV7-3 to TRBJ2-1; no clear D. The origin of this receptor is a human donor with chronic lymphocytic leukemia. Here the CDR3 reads CASSPQQWHEQFF. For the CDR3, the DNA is TGTGCCAGCAGCCCCCAGCAGTGGCATGAGCAGTTCTTC.